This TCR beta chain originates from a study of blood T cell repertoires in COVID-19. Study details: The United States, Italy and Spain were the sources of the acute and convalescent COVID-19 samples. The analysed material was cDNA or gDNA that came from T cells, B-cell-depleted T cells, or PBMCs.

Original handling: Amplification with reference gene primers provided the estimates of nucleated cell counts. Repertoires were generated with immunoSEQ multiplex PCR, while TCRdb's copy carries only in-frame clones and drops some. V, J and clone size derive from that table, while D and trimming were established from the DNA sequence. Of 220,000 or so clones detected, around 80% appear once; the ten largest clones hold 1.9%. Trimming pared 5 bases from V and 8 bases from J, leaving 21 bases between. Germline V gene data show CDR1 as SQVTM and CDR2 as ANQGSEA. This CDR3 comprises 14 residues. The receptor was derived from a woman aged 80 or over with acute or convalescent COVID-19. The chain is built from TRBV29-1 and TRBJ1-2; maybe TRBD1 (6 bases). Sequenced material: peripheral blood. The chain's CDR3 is CSVFRQGLVGGYTF. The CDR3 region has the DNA TGCAGCGTTTTTAGGCAGGGGTTGGTAGGAGGCTACACCTTC.